Following are 3 T cell receptor beta chains from one sample sequenced in a study of OX40 agonist ivuxolimab in advanced cancers. Profiled with immunoSEQ multiplex PCR; TCRdb holds only in-frame clones, not every one. The table has around 70,000 clones, approximately 82% seen once. The specimen comprised CD4+ or CD8+ T cells sorted from blood, sampled in a trial of the OX40 agonist ivuxolimab. These receptors all come from an adult with an advanced solid tumor such as melanoma, head and neck, liver or kidney cancer.

The chain recombines TRBV25-1 with TRBJ2-7; 10 positions agree with TRBD1. Trimming at V came to 2 bases and at J to 2 bases, leaving 6 bases not matched to a gene. The germline V gene encodes CDR1 MGHDK and CDR2 SYGVNS. The CDR3 totals 16 residues. The CDR3 nucleotides are TGTGCCAGCAGTGAACCCACCGGGACAGGGGCCTACGAGCAGTACTTC. Translated, it gives CASSEPTGTGAYEQYF.

V usage is TRBV5-1 and J usage is TRBJ1-1, with 7 bases aligning to TRBD1. The germline gives CDR1 SGHRS, CDR2 YFSETQ. With 5 bases clipped from V and 1 base from J, the junction kept 5 bases outside the gene matches. The CDR3 covers 14 residues. DNA of the CDR3: TGCGCCAGCAGACCGGGACAGAGGAACACTGAAGCTTTCTTT. It codes for CASRPGQRNTEAFF.

This clone was picked up a small number of times. The chain is built from TRBV29-1 and TRBJ1-2; no definite D call. Germline CDR1 and CDR2: SQVTM and ANQGSEA. CDR3 length: 12 amino acids. V was pared by 5 bases and J by 2 bases, with 9 bases between. The CDR3 DNA follows: TGCAGCGTTCGATCGGTGAACTATGGCTACACCTTC. This gives the protein CSVRSVNYGYTF.